The rows below give T cell receptor beta chains drawn from one sample of a study of response to subunit inactivated influenza vaccine. TCRdb reprocessed the RT-PCR reads via MiXCR and lists one record per CDR3 protein. The sample comprises under 800,000 distinct CDR3 sequences, roughly 13% of which are singletons, and approximately 6.5% rests with the top ten. The material was PBMCs from blood, obtained about 14 days before vaccination. These receptors came from a man aged 50-59 years who received an inactivated influenza vaccine. Each CDR3 is given with its conserved first and last residue. D genes are given only for firm matches. The listing skips clone size in some rows; elsewhere it reads once, few, many or a size class.

many	TRBJ2-2	.	TRBV5-1	CASSVNTGELFF	TGCGCCAGCAGTGTGAACACCGGGGAGCTGTTTTTT
.	TRBJ2-1	.	TRBV28	CASSLQVKEQFF	TGTGCCAGCAGTTTACAGGTTAAGGAGCAGTTCTTC
few	TRBJ2-1	TRBD1	TRBV12-3/TRBV12-4	CASSPRGPSGSEQFF	TGTGCCAGCAGTCCCAGGGGGCCCTCTGGGAGTGAGCAGTTCTTC
few	TRBJ2-7	.	TRBV28	CATRSGAPYEQYF	TGTGCCACCAGGTCAGGGGCGCCCTACGAGCAGTACTTC
once	TRBJ2-1	.	TRBV20-1	CSASPLRERSSYNEQFF	TGCAGTGCTAGCCCCCTTCGGGAGCGGAGCTCCTACAATGAGCAGTTCTTC
few	TRBJ2-5	TRBD2	TRBV2	CASSDRSGGPKETQYF	TGTGCCAGCAGTGACAGGAGCGGGGGACCTAAAGAGACCCAGTACTTC
.	TRBJ2-5	.	TRBV2	CASRKGFQETQYF	TGTGCCAGCAGGAAGGGATTTCAAGAGACCCAGTACTTC
.	TRBJ2-7	.	TRBV4-2	CASSLGEGPVYEQYF	TGTGCCAGCAGCCTCGGAGAGGGCCCAGTCTACGAGCAGTACTTC
.	TRBJ2-2	.	TRBV20-1	CSVHGRTVNTGELFF	TGCAGCGTTCATGGGCGAACAGTGAACACCGGGGAGCTGTTTTTT
.	TRBJ2-2	.	TRBV18	CASSPTLSGLRSGELFF	TGTGCCAGCTCACCTACCCTCAGCGGGCTACGGTCCGGGGAGCTGTTTTTT
.	TRBJ1-1	.	TRBV20-1	CSATGIYTEAFF	TGCAGTGCTACGGGGATTTACACTGAAGCTTTCTTT
.	TRBJ2-1	.	TRBV3-1	CASSRSPGNEQFF	TGTGCCAGCAGCCGATCCCCTGGCAATGAGCAGTTCTTC
.	TRBJ2-1	.	TRBV6-4	CASKQGPTSSYNEQFF	TGTGCCAGCAAACAGGGTCCTACCAGCTCCTACAATGAGCAGTTCTTC
.	TRBJ1-3	.	TRBV6-1	CASSGGGGNTIYF	TGTGCCAGCAGCGGAGGAGGGGGAAACACCATATATTTT
few	TRBJ2-7	TRBD1	TRBV10-3	CATTGTGAYNEQYF	TGTGCCACTACCGGGACAGGGGCTTATAACGAGCAGTACTTC
few	TRBJ2-5	TRBD2	TRBV30	CAWSVSGRGSETQYF	TGTGCCTGGAGTGTTAGCGGGAGGGGGTCTGAGACCCAGTACTTC
.	TRBJ2-3	.	TRBV6-2/TRBV6-3	CASREYRQTDTQYF	TGTGCCAGCCGCGAATATAGACAGACAGATACGCAGTATTTT
few	TRBJ2-7	TRBD2	TRBV20-1	CSAREAGGAYEQYF	TGCAGTGCTAGAGAAGCGGGGGGGGCCTACGAGCAGTACTTC
few	TRBJ2-7	.	TRBV28	CASSGGQRKQYF	TGTGCCAGCAGCGGGGGGCAGAGGAAGCAGTACTTC
many	TRBJ1-2	.	TRBV12-3/TRBV12-4	CASSLSGSYGYTF	TGTGCCAGCAGCTTGTCAGGGAGCTATGGCTACACCTTC
few	TRBJ2-1	TRBD2	TRBV6-1	CASSLPSGSLYEQFF	TGTGCCAGCAGTCTCCCTAGCGGGAGTCTCTATGAGCAGTTCTTC
.	TRBJ2-2	TRBD1	TRBV9	CASSVTGTANTGELFF	TGTGCCAGCAGCGTAACCGGGACAGCTAACACCGGGGAGCTGTTTTTT
few	TRBJ2-7	TRBD1	TRBV12-3/TRBV12-4	CASSTGTGRNEQYF	TGTGCCAGCAGTACCGGGACAGGGAGAAACGAGCAGTACTTC
.	TRBJ2-3	.	TRBV6-1	CASSEGQIQDTQYF	TGTGCCAGCAGTGAAGGGCAGATACAAGATACGCAGTATTTT
many	TRBJ2-1	.	TRBV6-5	CASSSGTRERNEQFF	TGTGCCAGCAGTTCCGGGACACGGGAGAGGAATGAGCAGTTCTTC
.	TRBJ2-5	.	TRBV9	CASSVGPASQETQYF	TGTGCCAGCAGCGTAGGTCCGGCTAGTCAAGAGACCCAGTACTTC
.	TRBJ2-7	.	TRBV6-5	CASSYSNRGWDEQYF	TGTGCCAGCAGTTACTCGAACAGAGGGTGGGACGAGCAGTACTTC